Shown below are 27 T cell receptor beta chains from a single sample sequenced in a study of T cells in Graves' hyperthyroidism and ophthalmopathy. Amplification targeted TCR beta CDR3 regions from RNA transcripts. HTBI primers were the set used in a first-round RT-PCR of the TCR CDR3. TCRdb re-derived calls from the multiplex PCR reads in MiXCR, one entry per CDR3 protein. The sample lists 500,000 to 600,000 distinct CDR3 sequences, about 20% seen once, with 40% to 50% in the top ten. The sample was blood. These receptors originate from a man aged 40-50 years with Graves' ophthalmopathy.

The chain recombines TRBV30 with TRBJ2-1; perhaps TRBD2 as D (6 bases). Trimming left V 0 bases short and J 9 bases short, with 15 bases between. The CDR3 is 14 amino acids. Germline V gives CDR1 GTSNPN, CDR2 SVGIG (reference sequence). Written as DNA, the CDR3 is TGTGCCTGGAGTGTACTGGCGGGGCTCGGTGAGCAGTTCTTC. This sequence encodes CAWSVLAGLGEQFF.

This clonotype was observed at least ten times. The chain is built from TRBV20-1 and TRBJ2-7; 7 bases match TRBD2. Germline trimming cut 3 bases from V and 0 bases from J; bases unmatched to any gene: 8. Germline V CDR1 and CDR2: DFQATT, SNEGSKA (reference sequence). This CDR3 comprises 15 residues. CDR3 sequence: CSASEPGGSSYEQYF. CDR3 DNA sequence: TGCAGTGCTAGTGAACCGGGGGGTAGCTCCTACGAGCAGTACTTC.

The CDR3 nucleotides read TGTGCCAGCAGCCAAGATTGGGGAGTGAGACGGAACTCACCCCTCCACTTT. This encodes CASSQDWGVRRNSPLHF. The chain combines TRBV14 with TRBJ1-6; D unresolved. The CDR3 is 17 residues long. From germline, CDR1 is SGHDN and CDR2 FVKESK. The germline V and J ends were trimmed by 0 bases and 10 bases, with 19 bases remaining between them.

This clonotype was counted between two and nine times. The chain recombines TRBV20-1 with TRBJ2-4, with D perhaps matching TRBD2 (6 bases). V dropped 0 bases and J dropped 3 bases, with 9 bases sitting between them. CDR1 and CDR2 (germline): DFQATT, SNEGSKA (reference sequence). The CDR3 runs 14 residues. CDR3 sequence (DNA): TGCAGTGCTAGAGATCGGGGACTCAAAAACATTCAGTACTTC. The encoded protein is CSARDRGLKNIQYF.

This clonotype occurred a few times. The V and J genes are TRBV6-1 and TRBJ2-6, with TRBD1 identical over 12 bases. Germline CDR1 and CDR2: MNHNS and SASEGT. Unmatched junction bases numbered 6, after V lost 3 bases and J lost 3 bases. The CDR3 contains 18 residues. The CDR3 nucleotides are TGTGCCAGCAGTGACCGGGACAGGGGGCGCCTTGGGGCCAACGTCCTGACTTTC. The encoded protein is CASSDRDRGRLGANVLTF.

The J gene is TRBJ1-4, the V gene TRBV7-2; D gene ambiguous. Germline CDR1 and CDR2: SGHTA and FQGNSA. This CDR3 is built from 13 residues. V shed 4 bases and J shed 11 bases, with 14 bases lying between them. CDR3 sequence: CASSSPQDGKLFF. DNA of the CDR3: TGTGCCAGCAGCTCCCCTCAGGATGGGAAACTGTTTTTT.

With regard to this clonotype: This may be a read error, as it is one base from a much larger clone. V gene TRBV5-1 combines with J gene TRBJ2-7, with TRBD2 matching over 8 bases. The germline V gene encodes CDR1 SGHRS and CDR2 YFSETQ. The junction had 9 bases not matched to a gene; V was cut back by 6 bases and J by 7 bases. The CDR3 is 13 residues long. The CDR3: CASMAGGLSEQYF. The CDR3 region has the DNA TGCGCCAGCATGGCGGGAGGCCTGAGTGAGCAGTACTTC.

This chain uses TRBV5-6 with TRBJ2-7; TRBD2 matches 8 bases. There are 15 residues in the CDR3. Trimming at V came to 4 bases and at J to 4 bases, leaving 10 bases not matched to a gene. CDR1 is SGHDT, CDR2 YYEEEE, per germline. CDR3: CASSPPGGRLYEQYF. CDR3 DNA sequence: TGTGCCAGCAGCCCCCCGGGCGGGAGGCTATACGAGCAGTACTTC. The variable domain in full, with the rest retrieved from reference TRBV5-6 and TRBJ2-7, is DAGVTQSPTHLIKTRGQQVTLRCSPKSGHDTVSWYQQALGQGPQFIFQYYEEEERQRGNFPDRFSGHQFPNYSSELNVNALLLGDSALYLCASSPPGGRLYEQYFGPGTRLTVT.

This clonotype came up many times. The chain combines TRBV12-3 or TRBV12-4 with TRBJ2-3; the match to TRBD2 covers 10 bases. V was clipped by 6 bases and J by 6 bases; unmatched bases: 12. The CDR3 extends over 16 amino acids. CDR3 nucleotides: TGTGCCAGCAGCCTTGTAAGCGGGGGGGCAGGCGATACGCAGTATTTT. This encodes CASSLVSGGAGDTQYF.

The chain couples TRBV4-3 to TRBJ1-2, with D maybe TRBD1 (6 bases). The V end was cut by 3 bases, the J end by 2 bases, with 22 bases between. This CDR3 region has 18 residues. The germline gives CDR1 LGHNA, CDR2 YSLEER. CDR3 in amino acids: CASSQLATGGPTNYGYTF. As DNA, the CDR3 is TGCGCCAGCAGCCAGTTGGCGACGGGGGGCCCAACAAACTATGGCTACACCTTC.

This rearrangement joins TRBV24-1 to TRBJ2-7; D may be TRBD2 (6 bases). Trimming stripped 9 bases from V and 0 bases from J, with 14 bases between. The germline V gene encodes CDR1 KGHDR and CDR2 SFDVKD. The CDR3 has 14 amino acids. The CDR3 region is CATVLSAGSYEQYF. The CDR3 DNA is TGTGCCACCGTACTCTCAGCGGGCTCCTACGAGCAGTACTTC.

This clonotype was seen a few times. The V call is TRBV6-2 or TRBV6-3, the J call TRBJ2-5, with 8 bases fitting TRBD2. This CDR3 has 15 amino acids. The V and J ends lost 2 bases and 5 bases, in that order; junction bases with no gene match: 7. Looked up from germline, CDR1 is MNHEY and CDR2 is SVGEGT. This CDR3 is CASSYSREGLETQYF. CDR3 sequence (DNA): TGTGCCAGCAGTTACAGCCGGGAGGGATTGGAGACCCAGTACTTC.

The V gene is TRBV7-2, the J gene TRBJ2-1, with TRBD2 matching 9 bases. The V and J ends lost 0 bases and 4 bases, in that order; junction bases with no gene match: 4. Germline V gene sequence: CDR1 SGHTA, CDR2 FQGNSA. The CDR3 length is 16 residues. CDR3 DNA: TGTGCCAGCAGCTTAGCATCAGCGGGAGGATACAATGAGCAGTTCTTC. It translates to CASSLASAGGYNEQFF.

For this clonotype: With a much larger clone just one base away, this may be a read error. The chain couples TRBV2 to TRBJ2-3; TRBD2 matches 10 bases. CDR1 is SNHLY, CDR2 FYNNEI, per germline. V lost 5 bases, J lost 0 bases, and 11 bases stayed unmatched. This CDR3 has 18 residues. CDR3 in DNA: TGTGCCAGCAGTTCCGGACTAGCGGAGTCGGCTAGCACAGATACGCAGTATTTT. This codes for CASSSGLAESASTDTQYF. Full variable domain (rest looked up from reference TRBV2 and TRBJ2-3): EPEVTQTPSHQVTQMGQEVILRCVPISNHLYFYWYRQILGQKVEFLVSFYNNEISEKSEIFDDQFSVERPDGSNFTLKIRSTKLEDSAMYFCASSSGLAESASTDTQYFGPGTRLTVL.

The rearrangement links TRBV12-3 or TRBV12-4 to TRBJ2-7; TRBD1 matches at 9 bases. CDR3 length equals 13 residues. The trim removed 5 bases at V and 6 bases at J, leaving 5 bases unmatched. The CDR3 region has the DNA TGTGCCAGCAGTACAGGGGGCTCAGGCGAGCAGTACTTC. It yields the protein CASSTGGSGEQYF.

This clonotype was seen a few times. This chain links TRBV19 with TRBJ1-1; 12 bases line up with TRBD1. This CDR3 is 17 amino acids long. The V and J ends lost 6 bases and 0 bases, in that order; junction bases with no gene match: 8. The V gene's germline CDR1 is LNHDA and CDR2 SQIVND (reference sequence). The CDR3 protein is CASRRYGTGGLNTEAFF. The CDR3 bases are TGTGCCAGTAGACGGTATGGGACAGGGGGCCTGAACACTGAAGCTTTCTTT.

This clonotype turned up a few times. The chain recombines TRBV10-2 with TRBJ2-5; 7 bases are a match to TRBD2. This CDR3 contains 14 residues. The junction had 6 bases not matched to a gene; V was cut back by 3 bases and J by 5 bases. Germline-derived CDR1 and CDR2 are WSHSY and SAAADI. The CDR3 DNA sequence: TGCGCCAGCAGTGATCTAGCGGCACACGAGACCCAGTACTTC. This translates into CASSDLAAHETQYF.

This sequence joins TRBV19 and TRBJ2-1; 7 bases fit TRBD2. CDR1 and CDR2 (germline): LNHDA, SQIVND (reference sequence). Trimming cost V 0 bases and J 4 bases; bases outside gene matches: 3. The CDR3 sequence is 15 residues long. As DNA, the CDR3 is TGTGCCAGTAGTATAGATCGCGGGGGATACAATGAGCAGTTCTTC. Amino acids: CASSIDRGGYNEQFF.

Only a few counts were recorded for this clonotype. The chain uses TRBV12-3 or TRBV12-4 and TRBJ1-2; D remains ambiguous. V gave up 5 bases and J gave up 4 bases, with 14 bases separating them. The length of the CDR3 is 14 residues. CDR3 DNA: TGTGCCAGCAGTCCATCGGGCCGCGGCTATGGCTACACCTTC. It yields the protein CASSPSGRGYGYTF.

V is TRBV6-1 and J is TRBJ1-4, with 7 bases identical to TRBD1. V was pared by 6 bases and J by 2 bases, with 6 bases of the junction left unmatched. Germline lookup yields CDR1 MNHNS and CDR2 SASEGT. The CDR3 contains 15 residues. The chain's CDR3 is CASRTDRATNEKLFF. The CDR3 bases are TGTGCCAGCAGGACCGACAGGGCGACTAATGAAAAACTGTTTTTT.

This clonotype has a handful of counts. The V gene is TRBV3-1, the J gene TRBJ2-1; D is unresolved. The length of the CDR3 is 12 residues. The germline gives CDR1 LGHDT, CDR2 YNNKEL (reference sequence). V was pared by 2 bases and J by 8 bases, with 7 bases between. The CDR3 is CASSQSHDEQFF. The CDR3 bases are TGTGCCAGCAGCCAATCTCATGATGAGCAGTTCTTC.

Concerning this clonotype itself: One end of the junction fails to match germline, which may point to a read error. This chain links TRBV2 with TRBJ2-2, with D possibly TRBD2 on 5 matching bases. Per the germline V gene, CDR1 is SNHLY and CDR2 is FYNNEI. The CDR3 is 14 residues long. CDR3 sequence: CASSEWSNTGEPFF. The CDR3 DNA is TGTGCCAGCAGTGAGTGGTCGAACACCGGGGAGCCGTTTTTT.

This clonotype was seen at least ten times. This chain joins TRBV28 and TRBJ2-1, with TRBD1 matching over 8 bases. Germline values: CDR1 MDHEN, CDR2 SYDVKM. V trimming: 11 bases; J trimming: 4 bases; junction bases outside the gene matches: 4. The CDR3 contains 12 residues. The chain's CDR3 is CAHRTGYNEQFF. Written as DNA, the CDR3 is TGTGCCCATCGGACAGGGTACAATGAGCAGTTCTTC.

Only a few counts were recorded for this clonotype. The chain combines TRBV19 with TRBJ1-1, with TRBD1 matching over 7 bases. The CDR3 length is 12 residues. V shed 8 bases, J shed 7 bases, and the junction held 7 bases outside the gene matches. Germline values: CDR1 LNHDA, CDR2 SQIVND (reference sequence). For the CDR3, the DNA is TGTGCCAGTGGAAGGGGGCAAGTTGAAGCTTTCTTT. This codes for CASGRGQVEAFF. Together with reference TRBV19 and TRBJ1-1, the CDR3 gives the full variable domain: DGGITQSPKYLFRKEGQNVTLSCEQNLNHDAMYWYRQDPGQGLRLIYYSQIVNDFQKGDIAEGYSVSREKKESFPLTVTSAQKNPTAFYLCASGRGQVEAFFGQGTRLTVV.

V gene TRBV5-1 combines with J gene TRBJ1-4; D unclear. The length of the CDR3 is 14 residues. Trimming left V 4 bases short and J 5 bases short, with 12 bases between. Germline V gene data show CDR1 as SGHRS and CDR2 as YFSETQ. The CDR3 spells CASSPSSTNEKLFF. The CDR3 DNA reads as TGCGCCAGCAGCCCATCCAGCACAAATGAAAAACTGTTTTTT.

This clonotype was observed many times. CDR3 in amino acids: CASSSRWGAEAFF. DNA of the CDR3: TGTGCCAGCAGCTCCCGGTGGGGGGCTGAAGCTTTCTTT. V is TRBV7-2 and J is TRBJ1-1; the D gene is possibly TRBD1 (5 bases). The V gene's germline CDR1 is SGHTA and CDR2 FQGNSA. Trimming took off 4 bases at V and 6 bases at J, with 12 bases between the two ends. The CDR3 sequence is 13 residues long. Supplemented by reference TRBV7-2 and TRBJ1-1, the full variable domain reads GAGVSQSPSNKVTEKGKDVELRCDPISGHTALYWYRQSLGQGLEFLIYFQGNSAPDKSGLPSDRFSAERTGGSVSTLTIQRTQQEDSAVYLCASSSRWGAEAFFGQGTRLTVV.

In this sample, this clonotype turned up a few times. The chain couples TRBV7-3 to TRBJ2-1, with 8 bases aligning to TRBD2. Trimming at V came to 5 bases and at J to 7 bases, leaving 13 bases not matched to a gene. Germline V gene lookup returns CDR1 SGHTA and CDR2 FQGTGA. CDR3 length: 16 residues. The CDR3 here is CASSREGGALGNEQFF. In DNA form, the CDR3 reads TGTGCCAGCAGCCGGGAGGGGGGAGCCCTCGGTAATGAGCAGTTCTTC.